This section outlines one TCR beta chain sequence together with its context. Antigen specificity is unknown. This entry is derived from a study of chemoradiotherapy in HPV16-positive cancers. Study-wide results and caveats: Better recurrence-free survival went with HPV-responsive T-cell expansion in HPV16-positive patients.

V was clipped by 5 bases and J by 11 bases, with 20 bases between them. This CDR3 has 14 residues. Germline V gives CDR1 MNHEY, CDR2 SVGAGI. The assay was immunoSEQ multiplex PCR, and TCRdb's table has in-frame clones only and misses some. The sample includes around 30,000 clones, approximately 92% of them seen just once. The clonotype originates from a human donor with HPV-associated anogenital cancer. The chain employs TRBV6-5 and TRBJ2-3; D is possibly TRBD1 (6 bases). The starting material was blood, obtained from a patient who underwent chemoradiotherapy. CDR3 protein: CASSPNTQGNGQYF. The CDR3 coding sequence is TGTGCCAGCAGTCCGAATACACAGGGAAACGGGCAGTATTTT.